The entry below gives a single T cell receptor beta chain sequence along with its context. At one of its ends the junction is not consistent with the germline gene, which may arise from a read error. The sample is drawn from a study of CD4 and CD8 cells across lung adenocarcinoma regions. The CDR3 extends over 14 amino acids. The V gene's germline CDR1 is MNHNS and CDR2 SASEGT. TCRdb itself ran the PCR reads through MiXCR, one entry per CDR3 protein. The profile covers approximately 5,000 distinct CDR3 sequences, with less than 60% appearing a single time and roughly 87% taken by the ten largest. Samples came from patients with localized non-small cell lung adenocarcinoma.

The genes are TRBV6-1 and TRBJ2-3, with TRBD2 identical over 8 bases. The sequenced sample was CD8+ T cells from the margin of a lung tumor. The clonotype comes from a male donor with lung adenocarcinoma. The CD4 and CD8 labels of this study may be unreliable. The CDR3 here is CGSPGGGATNIQYF. CDR3 sequence (DNA): TGTGGCAGCCCGGGGGGGGGAGCCACAAACATTCAGTATTTC.